This record looks at one T cell receptor (beta chain) sequence and its context. This clonotype has at least ten counts. No antigen is known for it. No much larger clone is present one base from it, and per-base qualities are unavailable. These data belong to a study of glioma-infiltrating T cells (dated by TCRdb to 2016 to 2018). Regarding the study in general: TCR alpha- and beta-chain repertoires were sequenced from glioma tissue, non-neoplastic brain tissue and matched peripheral blood mononuclear cells. The paired cohort was made up of three low-grade glioma patients, eight primary glioblastoma patients and three non-glioma patients who contributed non-neoplastic brain tissue. To measure how far tissue and blood T-cell populations diverged, each tissue-infiltrating repertoire was compared against the peripheral blood repertoire of the same patient. Study-level results and caveats: VJ-independent divergence between tissue and blood was below expectation in non-neoplastic patients but above expectation in all gliomas, especially low-grade gliomas. Very few CDR3 sequences were shared between tissue and blood, attributed to high CDR3 diversity and limited sampling. The group comparisons were based on small numbers of patients: three non-neoplastic, three low-grade glioma and roughly eight glioblastoma patients.

TCR alpha and beta CDR3 regions were amplified with the iRepertoire nested amplicon-rescue multiplex PCR (arm-PCR) platform from RNA. For one-step reverse transcription and amplification, roughly 100-450 ng of tissue mRNA or PBMC total RNA was used as input. Following bead purification, Illumina adapters were added by a secondary multiplex PCR, and the libraries were gel-purified between 200 and 400 bp. Libraries carried internal 6-nucleotide barcodes used for demultiplexing. The libraries were sequenced on an Illumina MiSeq using 2x220 or 2x250 nucleotide paired-end reads. In the source study's methods: Paired reads were merged using FLASH 1.2.11 and were aligned to the GRCh37 human genome using BWA-MEM, after which TRA and TRB reads were extracted. For V and J assignment, an IMGT-derived reference of cassette sequences and CDR3 motifs that included pseudogenes was used. Reads were translated in three frames, and productive CDR3s were defined as those with a C...FGXG motif and no stop codons. Clonotypes were defined as unique combinations of V-J cassette pair and CDR3 amino acid sequence. Hamming distance filtering was applied to reads, with thresholds set by the sequence error rate of each sample in mapped regions. The public sequencing data were trimmed at Q25 with fastp and processed into clonotypes with MiXCR by TCRdb, which kept only in-frame beta chains. Rows are combined by CDR3 protein, so each entry shows the most common genes and DNA. Here the V and J calls rest on TCRdb's processing, not on the authors' analysis. For this sample there are 110,000 or so distinct CDR3 sequences; less than 30% appear just once. The leading ten clones occupy 35% of the sample.

The CDR3, cysteine through phenylalanine, is 14 amino acids long. Of the read, only the CDR3 DNA is kept; its 42 bases are in frame from base 1. CDR1 and CDR2 are read off the germline V gene (reference sequence) as DFQATT and SNEGSKA. Trimming leaves V shorter by 3 bases and J shorter by 4 bases, with the junction holding 5 bases beyond the gene matches. The V gene is TRBV20-1 and the J gene is TRBJ2-1; 8 middle bases align to TRBD2. This clonotype was sampled from a human donor with low-grade glioma or glioblastoma, undergoing nonglioma brain surgery, or in good health (not recorded which). The sample comprised glioma tissue, nonneoplastic brain tissue, or PBMCs (not recorded which). The CDR3 here reads CSASSGRGYNEQFF. The DNA is TGCAGTGCTAGTTCCGGGAGGGGGTACAATGAGCAGTTCTTC.